Below, 22 T cell receptor beta chains from the same sample are listed, as sequenced in a study of PD-L1 blockade in urothelial cancer. Profiling relied on immunoSEQ multiplex PCR, and the TCRdb table lists in-frame clones only, not all of them. Of around 50,000 clones in the sample, approximately 85% were seen once. Time point given: peripheral blood 6 weeks after treatment start. The sequencing used PBMCs, collected around atezolizumab (anti-PD-L1) treatment. The receptors originated from a man between 50 and 59 years old with urothelial cancer.

The rearrangement joins TRBV13 to TRBJ2-7, with 8 bases fitting TRBD2. This CDR3 is built from 14 residues. Germline V gives CDR1 PRHDT, CDR2 FYEKMQ (reference sequence). The junction had 9 bases not matched to a gene; V was cut back by 6 bases and J by 5 bases. CDR3 in DNA: TGTGCCAGCAGTTTCGGGACCGGGGGGGACGAGCAGTACTTC. Protein sequence: CASSFGTGGDEQYF.

This clone was counted only a few times. The CDR3 DNA reads as TGTGCCATCAGAGATAGGGGTGGGGCCGACACCGGGGAGCTGTTTTTT. Amino acid sequence: CAIRDRGGADTGELFF. The chain carries TRBV10-3 and TRBJ2-2, with a possible D match to TRBD1 (5 bases). Trimming cost V 6 bases and J 3 bases, with 17 bases left between them. CDR3 length: 16 amino acids. Germline V gives CDR1 ENHRY, CDR2 SYGVKD.

J is TRBJ1-1 and V is TRBV5-1; no reliable D call. Per the germline V gene, CDR1 is SGHRS and CDR2 is YFSETQ. Trimming took 0 bases from V and 2 from J, leaving 8 bases between them. The CDR3 consists of 14 residues. The CDR3 reads CASSLDPGNTEAFF. CDR3 nucleotide sequence: TGCGCCAGCAGCTTGGATCCGGGAAACACTGAAGCTTTCTTT.

The chain uses TRBV27 and TRBJ1-2; 7 bases fit TRBD1. The length of the CDR3 is 14 residues. Germline V gene sequence: CDR1 MNHEY, CDR2 SMNVEV (reference sequence). Trimming cost V 2 bases and J 8 bases; bases outside gene matches: 8. CDR3 bases: TGTGCCAGCAGTTTAAACAGGGGCAGAAGCGGCTACACCTTC. Amino acid sequence: CASSLNRGRSGYTF.

This clone has a single count. This chain links TRBV28 with TRBJ1-3, with D possibly matching TRBD1 (5 bases). The CDR3 contains 17 residues. The germline CDR1 and CDR2 sequences are MDHEN and SYDVKM. The V gene lost 7 bases and the J gene lost 0 bases, with 19 bases spanning the gap. The CDR3 sequence is CASNHRAPGLSGNTIYF. In nucleotides, the CDR3 is TGTGCCAGCAACCATCGAGCCCCGGGACTCTCTGGAAACACCATATATTTT.

On this clone itself: This same CDR3 is encoded by further DNA sequences in the sample. The genes are TRBV11-2 and TRBJ2-7, with 9 bases fitting TRBD1. After removal of 3 bases from V and 3 bases from J, the junction contained 3 bases not matched to a gene. CDR3 size: 14 residues. The germline CDR1 and CDR2 sequences are SGHAT and FQNNGV. The CDR3 nucleotides are TGTGCCAGCAGCTTCGGACAGGGGCTCTACGAGCAGTACTTC. Translated: CASSFGQGLYEQYF.

There are a few counts of this clone. The rearrangement links TRBV7-9 to TRBJ1-6; unclear D gene. The CDR3 consists of 14 residues. CDR1 and CDR2 from the germline V gene are SEHNR and FQNEAQ (reference sequence). V was trimmed by 5 bases and J by 6 bases, leaving 11 bases between them. CDR3 in DNA: TGTGCCAGCAGCCCTGGCTTCCTTAATTCACCCCTCCACTTT. As protein: CASSPGFLNSPLHF.

CDR3 sequence reads: CASSSRQGSNSPLHF. In nucleotides, the CDR3 is TGCGCCAGCAGCTCCAGACAGGGATCGAATTCACCCCTCCACTTT. This chain connects TRBV5-1 to TRBJ1-6, with 7 bases aligning to TRBD1. CDR1 is SGHRS and CDR2 is YFSETQ in the germline V gene. The CDR3 is 15 amino acids. J lost 7 bases, V lost 3 bases, and 7 bases had no gene match.

This chain's CDR3 is CASTTQGGFGANVLTF. The CDR3 DNA is TGTGCCAGCACTACGCAGGGGGGTTTTGGGGCCAACGTCCTGACTTTC. V and J are TRBV2 and TRBJ2-6; a weak D match, TRBD1 (7 bases). This CDR3 is 16 amino acids long. Germline CDR1 and CDR2: SNHLY and FYNNEI. The V end lost 7 bases, the J end lost 3 bases, and 16 bases lay between the germline ends.

The V and J genes are TRBV4-3 and TRBJ1-1; unclear D gene. The CDR3 length is 15 residues. The V end was cut by 1 base, the J end by 1 base, with 10 bases between. CDR1 is LGHNA, CDR2 YSLEER, per germline. The CDR3 spells CASSQATVGNTEAFF. CDR3 sequence (DNA): TGCGCCAGCAGCCAAGCTACAGTAGGGAACACTGAAGCTTTCTTT.

J is TRBJ2-7 and V is TRBV7-9, with 8 bases matching TRBD2. CDR1 is SEHNR, CDR2 FQNEAQ, per germline (reference sequence). V lost 4 bases and J lost 0; bases outside the gene matches: 11. CDR3 length equals 17 residues. The CDR3: CASSSTSAGVNSYEQYF. The CDR3 DNA sequence: TGTGCCAGCAGCTCCACTTCAGCGGGGGTTAACTCCTACGAGCAGTACTTC.

Concerning this clone: The sample carries other DNA sequences with the same CDR3. V is TRBV19 and J is TRBJ1-5; 10 bases align to TRBD1. The CDR3 has 15 residues. The trim removed 6 bases at V and 3 bases at J, leaving 5 bases unmatched. Germline CDR1 is LNHDA and CDR2 is SQIVND (reference sequence). Written as DNA, the CDR3 is TGTGCCAGTAGACTCGACAGGGGGCTCAATCAGCCCCAGCATTTT. It yields the protein CASRLDRGLNQPQHF. Complete variable domain (other parts from reference TRBV19 and TRBJ1-5): DGGITQSPKYLFRKEGQNVTLSCEQNLNHDAMYWYRQDPGQGLRLIYYSQIVNDFQKGDIAEGYSVSREKKESFPLTVTSAQKNPTAFYLCASRLDRGLNQPQHFGDGTRLSIL.

This chain joins TRBV10-1 and TRBJ1-4, with 7 bases fitting TRBD1. With 7 bases clipped from V and 7 bases from J, the junction kept 6 bases outside the gene matches. Germline CDR1 is WNHNN and CDR2 is SYGVQD (reference sequence). The CDR3 totals 13 residues. CDR3 nucleotides: TGCGCCAGCAACACAGGGGCTGGTGAAAAACTGTTTTTT. Amino acid sequence: CASNTGAGEKLFF.

The chain combines TRBV19 with TRBJ1-2; 7 bases are a match to TRBD1. The germline V gene has CDR1 LNHDA and CDR2 SQIVND (reference sequence). The CDR3 covers 14 residues. The ends lost 4 bases at V and 7 bases at J; junction bases unmatched: 9. The DNA of the CDR3 is TGTGCCAGTAGTAGTGACAGGGCAGGAGGTGGCTACACCTTC. It yields the protein CASSSDRAGGGYTF.

This clone was counted between two and nine times. The CDR3 loop is CASSAQRDGSYEQYF. As DNA, the CDR3 is TGTGCCAGCAGTGCCCAGCGGGACGGGTCCTACGAGCAGTACTTC. The V gene is TRBV6-1, the J gene TRBJ2-7; 7 nucleotides match TRBD2. Germline-derived CDR1 and CDR2 are MNHNS and SASEGT. The V gene end was trimmed by 4 bases and the J gene end by 1 base; junction bases not matched to a gene: 7. The length of the CDR3 is 15 residues.

This chain joins TRBV29-1 and TRBJ2-1, with 10 bases aligning to TRBD2. The CDR3 has 18 residues. Germline V lookup: CDR1 SQVTM, CDR2 ANQGSEA. Trimming cost V 8 bases and J 0 bases; bases outside gene matches: 16. The CDR3 loop is CSSHRLAGPKSSYNEQFF. In nucleotides, the CDR3 is TGCAGCTCTCACCGACTAGCGGGTCCCAAGAGCTCCTACAATGAGCAGTTCTTC.

J is TRBJ2-3 and V is TRBV19; 13 bases agree with TRBD2. CDR1 and CDR2 (germline): LNHDA, SQIVND (reference sequence). Trimming at V came to 5 bases and at J to 4 bases, leaving 6 bases not matched to a gene. This CDR3 spans 16 amino acids. For the CDR3, the DNA is TGTGCCAGTAGTCCCACTAGCGGGAGGGCCTCAGATACGCAGTATTTT. Translated: CASSPTSGRASDTQYF.

This chain links TRBV7-7 with TRBJ2-3, with D tentatively TRBD2 (5 bases). The V gene's germline CDR1 is SSHAT and CDR2 FNYEAQ (reference sequence). The CDR3 has 18 residues. V was pared by 0 bases and J by 1 base, with 17 bases between. This CDR3 is CASSLAPGSPVGTDTQYF. Here the CDR3 DNA reads TGTGCCAGCAGCTTAGCGCCGGGGAGCCCCGTGGGCACAGATACGCAGTATTTT.

This chain uses TRBV6-6 with TRBJ2-5; 16 bases align to TRBD2. Germline V CDR1 and CDR2: MNHNY, SVGAGI (reference sequence). J was trimmed by 3 bases and V by 2 bases; bases with no gene match: 0. CDR3 size: 16 residues. CDR3 sequence reads: CASSYGTSGGEETQYF. The CDR3 DNA follows: TGTGCCAGCAGTTACGGGACTAGCGGGGGGGAAGAGACCCAGTACTTC.

This clone showed up just once. The rearrangement uses TRBV10-2 and TRBJ1-2; possibly TRBD1 for D (6 bases). Germline V gene lookup returns CDR1 WSHSY and CDR2 SAAADI. The CDR3 totals 13 residues. Trimming removed 3 bases at V and 8 bases at J, with 13 bases between. CDR3 sequence: CASSDRTGYGYTF. Here the CDR3 DNA reads TGCGCCAGCAGTGACCGCACAGGGTACGGCTACACCTTC.

This clone turned up a few times. The V call is TRBV7-3, the J call TRBJ2-3; 9 nucleotides line up with TRBD2. The CDR3 has 17 residues. Trimming cost V 5 bases and J 4 bases; bases outside gene matches: 13. Germline V lookup: CDR1 SGHTA, CDR2 FQGTGA. In nucleotides, the CDR3 is TGTGCCAGCAGCCTGCTGGGTAGCGGGGGCCCGGCAGATACGCAGTATTTT. Protein sequence: CASSLLGSGGPADTQYF. The full variable domain, rest sourced from reference TRBV7-3 and TRBJ2-3, is GAGVSQTPSNKVTEKGKYVELRCDPISGHTALYWYRQSLGQGPEFLIYFQGTGAADDSGLPNDRFFAVRPEGSVSTLKIQRTERGDSAVYLCASSLLGSGGPADTQYFGPGTRLTVL.

This chain links TRBV7-9 with TRBJ1-1; D is possibly TRBD1 (5 bases). CDR1 SEHNR and CDR2 FQNEAQ come from the germline V gene (reference sequence). CDR3 length equals 17 residues. The V gene lost 6 bases and the J gene lost 4 bases, with 24 bases spanning the gap. CDR3 DNA sequence: TGTGCCAGCAGATCATTAATTTCCGCCGGGGGAAGCACTGAAGCTTTCTTT. This encodes CASRSLISAGGSTEAFF.